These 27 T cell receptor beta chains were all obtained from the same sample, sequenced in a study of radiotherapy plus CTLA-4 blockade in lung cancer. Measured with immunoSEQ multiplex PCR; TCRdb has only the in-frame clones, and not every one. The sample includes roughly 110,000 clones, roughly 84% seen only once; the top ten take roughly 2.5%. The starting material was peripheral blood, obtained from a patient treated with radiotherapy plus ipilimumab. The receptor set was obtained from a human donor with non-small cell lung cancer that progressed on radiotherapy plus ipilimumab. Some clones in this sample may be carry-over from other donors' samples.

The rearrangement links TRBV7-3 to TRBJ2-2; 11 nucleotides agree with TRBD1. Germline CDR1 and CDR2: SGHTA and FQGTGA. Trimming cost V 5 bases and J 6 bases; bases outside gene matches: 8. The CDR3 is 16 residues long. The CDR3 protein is CASSQMGQGGAGELFF. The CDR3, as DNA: TGTGCCAGCAGCCAGATGGGACAGGGGGGCGCCGGGGAGCTGTTTTTT.

The CDR3, as DNA: TGTGCCACCAGCAGGAACAGGGGCGGGGAGCAGTACTTC. It yields the protein CATSRNRGGEQYF. V is TRBV15 and J is TRBJ2-7, with 7 positions matching TRBD1. Germline loops: CDR1 LNHNV, CDR2 YYDKDF (reference sequence). CDR3 length: 13 residues. The V segment lost 3 bases and the J segment 7 bases; nucleotides outside the gene matches: 6.

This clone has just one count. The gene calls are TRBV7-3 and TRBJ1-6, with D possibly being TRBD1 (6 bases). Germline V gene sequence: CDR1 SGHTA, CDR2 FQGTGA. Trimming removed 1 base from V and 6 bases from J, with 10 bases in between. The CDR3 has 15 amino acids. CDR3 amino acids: CASSLSAQGNSPLHF. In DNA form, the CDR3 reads TGTGCCAGCAGCTTAAGTGCACAGGGTAATTCACCCCTCCACTTT.

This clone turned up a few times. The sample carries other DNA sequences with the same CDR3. The chain's CDR3 is CASSLGGAGSYNEQFF. The CDR3 DNA sequence: TGTGCCAGCAGCTTGGGCGGCGCGGGCTCCTACAATGAGCAGTTCTTC. V and J are TRBV5-4 and TRBJ2-1; a weak D match, TRBD2 (5 bases). V was cut by 0 bases and J by 0 bases, with 10 bases left in between. The CDR3 extends over 16 amino acids. Germline loops: CDR1 SGHNT, CDR2 YYREEE (reference sequence).

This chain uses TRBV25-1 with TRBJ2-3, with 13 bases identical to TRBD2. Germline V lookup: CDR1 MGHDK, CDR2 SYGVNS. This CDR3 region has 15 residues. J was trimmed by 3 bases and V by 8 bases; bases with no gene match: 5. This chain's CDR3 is CASATSGGATDTQYF. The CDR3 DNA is TGTGCCAGCGCTACTAGCGGGGGGGCGACAGATACGCAGTATTTT.

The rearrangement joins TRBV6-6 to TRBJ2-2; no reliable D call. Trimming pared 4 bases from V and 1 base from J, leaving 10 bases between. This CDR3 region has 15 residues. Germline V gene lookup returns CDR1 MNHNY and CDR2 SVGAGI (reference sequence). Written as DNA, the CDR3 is TGTGCCAGCAGTTGGGCCCCGCGGAACACCGGGGAGCTGTTTTTT. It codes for CASSWAPRNTGELFF.

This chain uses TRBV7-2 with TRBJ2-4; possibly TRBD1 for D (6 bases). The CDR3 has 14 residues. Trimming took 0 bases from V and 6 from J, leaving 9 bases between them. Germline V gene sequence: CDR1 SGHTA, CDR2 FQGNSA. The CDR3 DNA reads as TGTGCCAGCAGCTTAGCGCCAGGGGTAAACATTCAGTACTTC. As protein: CASSLAPGVNIQYF. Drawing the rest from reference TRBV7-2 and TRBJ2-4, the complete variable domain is GAGVSQSPSNKVTEKGKDVELRCDPISGHTALYWYRQSLGQGLEFLIYFQGNSAPDKSGLPSDRFSAERTGGSVSTLTIQRTQQEDSAVYLCASSLAPGVNIQYFGAGTRLSVL.

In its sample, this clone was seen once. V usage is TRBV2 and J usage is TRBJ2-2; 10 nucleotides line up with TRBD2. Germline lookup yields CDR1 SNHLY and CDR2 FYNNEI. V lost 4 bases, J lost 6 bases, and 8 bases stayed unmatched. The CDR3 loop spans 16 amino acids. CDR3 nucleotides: TGTGCCAGCAGTGGAGGCGAGCGGGGGGGCCCCGGGGAGCTGTTTTTT. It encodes CASSGGERGGPGELFF.

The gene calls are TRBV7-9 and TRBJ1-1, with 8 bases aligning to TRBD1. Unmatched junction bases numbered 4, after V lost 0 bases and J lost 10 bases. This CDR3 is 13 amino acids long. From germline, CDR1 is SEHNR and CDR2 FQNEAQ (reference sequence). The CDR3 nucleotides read TGTGCCAGCAGCTTAGCTAGGACAGGGATAGCTTTCTTT. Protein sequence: CASSLARTGIAFF.

The CDR3 DNA reads TGTGCCAGCAGCTTAGTCTTGGTGGCGACGGGCTCCTACGAGCAGTACTTC. Its protein is CASSLVLVATGSYEQYF. V is TRBV7-9 and J is TRBJ2-7; D remains ambiguous. The germline V and J ends were trimmed by 1 base and 0 bases, with 16 bases remaining between them. CDR3 length equals 17 residues. Germline V gene data show CDR1 as SEHNR and CDR2 as FQNEAQ (reference sequence).

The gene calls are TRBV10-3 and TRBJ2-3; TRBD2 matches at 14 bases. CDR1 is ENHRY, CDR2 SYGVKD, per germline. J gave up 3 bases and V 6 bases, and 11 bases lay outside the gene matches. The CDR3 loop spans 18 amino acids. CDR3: CAISLARGTSGGTDTQYF. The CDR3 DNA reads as TGTGCCATCAGCCTAGCTCGGGGGACTAGCGGGGGTACAGATACGCAGTATTTT.

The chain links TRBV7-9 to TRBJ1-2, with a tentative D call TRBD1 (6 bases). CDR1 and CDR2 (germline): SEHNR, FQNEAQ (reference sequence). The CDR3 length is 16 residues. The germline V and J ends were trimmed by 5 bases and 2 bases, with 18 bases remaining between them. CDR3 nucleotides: TGTGCCAGCAGCCCGGGAGGCAGGGGACCCAACTATGGCTACACCTTC. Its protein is CASSPGGRGPNYGYTF.

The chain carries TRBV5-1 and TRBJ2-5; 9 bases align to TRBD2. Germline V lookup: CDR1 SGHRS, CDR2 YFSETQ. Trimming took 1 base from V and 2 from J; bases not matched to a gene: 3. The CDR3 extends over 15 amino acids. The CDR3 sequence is CASSLSLAGQETQYF. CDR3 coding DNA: TGCGCCAGCAGCTTGTCCCTAGCGGGGCAAGAGACCCAGTACTTC.

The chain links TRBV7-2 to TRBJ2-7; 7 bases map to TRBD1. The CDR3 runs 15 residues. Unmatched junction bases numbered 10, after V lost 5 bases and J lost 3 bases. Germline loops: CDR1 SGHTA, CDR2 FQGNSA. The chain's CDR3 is CASSLEQGRYYEQYF. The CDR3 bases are TGTGCCAGCAGCCTGGAACAGGGGCGATACTACGAGCAGTACTTC.

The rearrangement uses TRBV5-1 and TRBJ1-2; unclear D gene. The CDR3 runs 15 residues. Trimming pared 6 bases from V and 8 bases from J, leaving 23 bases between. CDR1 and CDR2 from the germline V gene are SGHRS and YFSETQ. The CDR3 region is CASTPDQDPTGGYTF. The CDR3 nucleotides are TGCGCCAGCACTCCAGACCAGGACCCTACCGGCGGCTACACCTTC.

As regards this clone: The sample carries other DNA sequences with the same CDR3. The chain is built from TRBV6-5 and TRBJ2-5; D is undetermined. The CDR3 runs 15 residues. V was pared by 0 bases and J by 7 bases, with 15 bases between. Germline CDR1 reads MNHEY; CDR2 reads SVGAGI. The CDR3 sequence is CASSYSSPPVGTQYF. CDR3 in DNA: TGTGCCAGCAGTTACTCTTCCCCTCCAGTGGGGACCCAGTACTTC.

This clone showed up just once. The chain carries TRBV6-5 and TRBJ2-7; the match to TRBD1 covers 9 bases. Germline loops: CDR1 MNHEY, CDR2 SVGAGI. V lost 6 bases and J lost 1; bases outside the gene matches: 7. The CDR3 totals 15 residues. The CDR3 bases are TGTGCCAGCAGCCACACAGGGGGCAGGTCCTACGAGCAGTACTTC. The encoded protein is CASSHTGGRSYEQYF.

CDR3 amino acids: CASSFGVGVTQYF. DNA for the CDR3: TGTGCCAGCAGCTTCGGGGTTGGGGTTACGCAGTATTTT. The V and J genes are TRBV5-6 and TRBJ2-3; a possible D gene is TRBD2 (5 bases). This CDR3 has 13 residues. The V end was cut by 2 bases, the J end by 8 bases, with 12 bases between. CDR1 is SGHDT and CDR2 is YYEEEE in the germline V gene.

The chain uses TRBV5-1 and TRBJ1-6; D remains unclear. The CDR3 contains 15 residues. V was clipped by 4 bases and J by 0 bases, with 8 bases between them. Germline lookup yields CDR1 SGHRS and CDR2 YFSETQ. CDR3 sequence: CASSPQSSYNSPLHF. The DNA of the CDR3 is TGCGCCAGCAGCCCTCAGAGCTCCTATAATTCACCCCTCCACTTT.

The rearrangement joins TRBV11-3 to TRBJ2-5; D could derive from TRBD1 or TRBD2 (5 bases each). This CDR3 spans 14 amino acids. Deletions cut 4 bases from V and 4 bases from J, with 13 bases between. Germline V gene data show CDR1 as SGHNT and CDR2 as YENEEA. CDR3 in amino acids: CASSSASGAETQYF. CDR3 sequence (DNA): TGTGCCAGCAGCTCAGCCTCCGGGGCAGAGACCCAGTACTTC.

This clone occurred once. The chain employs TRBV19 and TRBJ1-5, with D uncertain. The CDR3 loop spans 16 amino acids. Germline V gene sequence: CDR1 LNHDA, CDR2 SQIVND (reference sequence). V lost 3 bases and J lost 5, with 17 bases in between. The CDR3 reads CASSISLVRSDQPQHF. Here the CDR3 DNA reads TGTGCCAGTAGTATCTCTCTCGTACGAAGCGATCAGCCCCAGCATTTT.

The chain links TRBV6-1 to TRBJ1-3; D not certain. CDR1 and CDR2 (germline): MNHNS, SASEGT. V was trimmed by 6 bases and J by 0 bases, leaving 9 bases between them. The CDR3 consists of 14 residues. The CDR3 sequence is CASSGRHSGNTIYF. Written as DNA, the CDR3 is TGTGCCAGCAGCGGACGCCACTCTGGAAACACCATATATTTT.

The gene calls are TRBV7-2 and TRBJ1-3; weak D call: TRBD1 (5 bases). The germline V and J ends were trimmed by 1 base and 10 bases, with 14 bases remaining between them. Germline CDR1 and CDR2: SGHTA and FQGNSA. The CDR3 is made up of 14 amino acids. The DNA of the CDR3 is TGTGCCAGCAGCTTAGATGGGGGAGAGACAACCATATATTTT. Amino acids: CASSLDGGETTIYF.

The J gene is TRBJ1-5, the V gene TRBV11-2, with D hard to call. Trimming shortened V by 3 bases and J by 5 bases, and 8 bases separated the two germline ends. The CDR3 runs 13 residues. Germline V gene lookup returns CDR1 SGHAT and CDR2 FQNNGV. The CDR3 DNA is TGTGCCAGCAGCTTTTATGTGGATCAGCCCCAGCATTTT. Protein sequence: CASSFYVDQPQHF.

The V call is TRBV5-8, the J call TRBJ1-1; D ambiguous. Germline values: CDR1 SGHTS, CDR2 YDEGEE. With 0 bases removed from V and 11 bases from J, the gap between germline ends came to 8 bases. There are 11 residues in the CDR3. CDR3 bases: TGTGCCAGCAGCTTGGCTCCGGCGGCTTTCTTT. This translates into CASSLAPAAFF.

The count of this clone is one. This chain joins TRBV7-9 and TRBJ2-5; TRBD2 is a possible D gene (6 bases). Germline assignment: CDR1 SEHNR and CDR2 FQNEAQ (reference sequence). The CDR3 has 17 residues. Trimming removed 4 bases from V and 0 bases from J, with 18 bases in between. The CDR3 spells CASSSSPRTTYQETQYF. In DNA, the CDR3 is TGTGCCAGCAGCTCATCCCCCCGGACTACCTACCAAGAGACCCAGTACTTC.

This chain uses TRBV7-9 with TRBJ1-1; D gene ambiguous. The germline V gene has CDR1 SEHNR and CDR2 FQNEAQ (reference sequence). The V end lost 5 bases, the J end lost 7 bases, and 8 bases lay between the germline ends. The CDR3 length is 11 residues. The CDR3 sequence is CASSPWVEAFF. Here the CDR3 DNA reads TGTGCCAGCAGCCCCTGGGTTGAAGCTTTCTTT. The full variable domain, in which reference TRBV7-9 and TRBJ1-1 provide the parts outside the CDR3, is DTGVSQNPRHKITKRGQNVTFRCDPISEHNRLYWYRQTLGQGPEFLTYFQNEAQLEKSRLLSDRFSAERPKGSFSTLEIQRTEQGDSAMYLCASSPWVEAFFGQGTRLTVV.